This is a list of T cell receptor beta chains from one sample in a study of blood T cell repertoires in COVID-19. TCRdb's table, derived via immunoSEQ multiplex PCR, lists solely in-frame clones and lacks some. The sample includes about 290,000 clones, around 90% seen only once; the top ten take about 1.8%. Sequenced sample: PBMCs or T cells enriched from blood (not recorded which). The receptors shown here come from a woman in her 40s who had recovered from COVID-19. The CDR3 runs from the conserved cysteine through the conserved F or W. D genes are given only for firm matches. Only part of the rows carry a size: once, few, many, or a class if the clone is expanded.

CASSFNRVDTQYF	TGTGCCAGCAGTTTCAACAGAGTTGATACGCAGTATTTT	once	TRBV6-5	TRBJ2-3	-
CASSTGWSEKLFF	TGCGCCAGCAGCACAGGGTGGTCTGAAAAACTGTTTTTT	-	TRBV5-1	TRBJ1-4	-
CASSLGPVSLNQPQHF	TGTGCCAGCAGCTTAGGGCCGGTTAGCCTCAATCAGCCCCAGCATTTT	-	TRBV7-2	TRBJ1-5	-
CASSHSRVEYEAFF	TGTGCCAGCAGCCATTCCAGGGTGGAGTATGAAGCTTTCTTT	-	TRBV7-8	TRBJ1-1	-
CASSLGTGRATGELFF	TGTGCCAGCAGCTTAGGGACAGGGCGGGCCACCGGGGAGCTGTTTTTT	-	TRBV7-9	TRBJ2-2	TRBD1
CASSVRGYNEQFF	TGTGCCAGCAGCGTCAGGGGCTACAATGAGCAGTTCTTC	-	TRBV2	TRBJ2-1	-
CASSRGSGKQPQHF	TGTGCCAGCAGCCGAGGGTCGGGGAAACAGCCCCAGCATTTT	-	TRBV7-9	TRBJ1-5	-
CASSLASGLNTEAFF	TGCGCCAGCAGCTTGGCCTCAGGTCTGAACACTGAAGCTTTCTTT	-	TRBV5-1	TRBJ1-1	-
CASSLVVREAFF	TGTGCCAGCAGCTTAGTGGTCAGGGAAGCTTTCTTT	-	TRBV7-9	TRBJ1-1	-
CASSAYPGSGYTF	TGTGCCAGCAGTGCCTACCCCGGGTCGGGCTACACCTTC	-	TRBV6-4	TRBJ1-2	-
CASSTDNGQPQHF	TGTGCCAGCAGTACGGACAACGGTCAGCCCCAGCATTTT	-	TRBV2	TRBJ1-5	-
CASSRRGGEYGYTF	TGTGCCAGCAGCCGCAGAGGGGGTGAATATGGCTACACCTTC	-	TRBV5-8	TRBJ1-2	-
CASSVVKGVGQPQHF	TGTGCCAGCAGTGTGGTTAAAGGGGTGGGTCAGCCCCAGCATTTT	-	TRBV2	TRBJ1-5	-
CASSGTGQGQPQHF	TGTGCCAGCTCCGGGACAGGGCAGGGGCAGCCCCAGCATTTT	-	TRBV18	TRBJ1-5	TRBD1
CASSLGGTVQETQYF	TGTGCCAGCAGCTTAGGGGGGACAGTCCAAGAGACCCAGTACTTC	-	TRBV7-6	TRBJ2-5	TRBD1
CASSPWGSKAYGYTF	TGTGCCAGCAGCCCTTGGGGCAGCAAAGCCTATGGCTACACCTTC	-	TRBV14	TRBJ1-2	-
CASSRQGSGGYTF	TGTGCCAGCAGTCGACAGGGGTCCGGGGGCTACACCTTC	-	TRBV6-5	TRBJ1-2	TRBD1
CASSFIGVGTEAFF	TGTGCCAGCAGCTTTATAGGCGTCGGGACTGAAGCTTTCTTT	-	TRBV7-2	TRBJ1-1	-
CASSLVAGGGNQPQHF	TGTGCCAGCAGCTTAGTGGCAGGGGGCGGCAATCAGCCCCAGCATTTT	-	TRBV7-2	TRBJ1-5	TRBD1
CAWSVRRASGADTQYF	TGTGCCTGGAGTGTCAGGAGGGCTAGCGGGGCAGATACGCAGTATTTT	-	TRBV30	TRBJ2-3	TRBD2